These T cell receptor beta chains were read from a single sample in a study of blood T cell repertoires in COVID-19. Here immunoSEQ multiplex PCR was the method, and the copy in TCRdb shows in-frame clones only, minus some. The top ten hold 5.5% to 8.5% of the sample, which has some 190,000 clones, 80% seen once. The sequencing sample was made of peripheral blood. These receptors originate from a man in his fifties or sixties with acute or convalescent COVID-19. The CDR3 runs from the conserved cysteine through the conserved F or W. Fields, in order: D gene, J gene, V gene, clone size, CDR3 protein, CDR3 DNA. The D gene is left open where the match is weak. Expanded clones get a size class; other rows say once, few or many, or leave the size out.

- | TRBJ2-3 | TRBV14 | - | CASSRVSDTQYF | TGTGCCAGCAGCCGAGTTTCAGATACGCAGTATTTT
TRBD1 | TRBJ1-2 | TRBV27 | once | CATHGTANYGYTF | TGTGCCACCCACGGGACAGCTAACTATGGCTACACCTTC
TRBD1 | TRBJ2-2 | TRBV4-1 | - | CASSHRQGTNTGELFF | TGCGCCAGCAGCCACCGACAGGGAACGAACACCGGGGAGCTGTTTTTT
- | TRBJ2-2 | TRBV5-1 | - | CASGGTAHTGELFF | TGCGCCAGCGGGGGGACCGCCCACACCGGGGAGCTGTTTTTT
- | TRBJ2-3 | TRBV5-6 | - | CASSLYWQGTDTQYF | TGTGCCAGCAGCTTGTATTGGCAGGGCACAGATACGCAGTATTTT
- | TRBJ1-3 | TRBV7-2 | - | CASSPDSFRFDTIYF | TGTGCCAGCAGCCCGGACAGTTTTCGATTCGACACCATATATTTT
- | TRBJ2-2 | TRBV3-1/TRBV3-2 | - | CASSQGGQGPLGLFF | TGTGCCAGCAGCCAAGGGGGGCAGGGTCCGTTGGGGCTGTTTTTT
- | TRBJ1-2 | TRBV3-1/TRBV3-2 | - | CASSQDYSGTGNYGYTF | TGTGCCAGCAGCCAAGACTACAGCGGAACTGGAAACTATGGCTACACCTTC
TRBD2 | TRBJ2-7 | TRBV11-2 | - | CASSLLGLAEHEQYF | TGTGCCAGCAGCTTACTGGGACTAGCAGAGCACGAGCAGTACTTC
- | TRBJ1-6 | TRBV6-5 | - | CASSYRAPGDNSPLHF | TGTGCCAGCAGTTACCGGGCACCGGGGGATAATTCACCCCTCCACTTT
TRBD1 | TRBJ2-1 | TRBV15 | - | CATTPDRGSYNEQFF | TGTGCCACCACCCCGGACAGGGGATCTTACAATGAGCAGTTCTTC
- | TRBJ2-2 | TRBV6-4 | many | CASSGTNTGELFF | TGTGCCAGCAGTGGGACAAACACCGGGGAGCTGTTTTTT
- | TRBJ2-7 | TRBV6-5 | - | CASSMGLAYEQYF | TGTGCCAGCAGTATGGGTCTAGCTTACGAGCAGTACTTC
- | TRBJ1-5 | TRBV6-1 | - | CASSETAPGVGNQPQHF | TGTGCCAGCAGCGAAACCGCGCCGGGGGTGGGCAATCAGCCCCAGCATTTT
- | TRBJ2-1 | TRBV11-2 | once | CASSLGLGGDNEQFF | TGTGCCAGCAGCTTAGGATTAGGTGGAGACAATGAGCAGTTCTTC
- | TRBJ2-7 | TRBV5-6 | - | CASSLLRQAYEQYF | TGTGCCAGCAGCTTACTTAGACAGGCCTACGAGCAGTACTTC
- | TRBJ2-5 | TRBV12-3/TRBV12-4 | - | CASSLTQGETQYF | TGTGCCAGCAGTTTAACCCAGGGGGAGACCCAGTACTTC
TRBD1 | TRBJ1-2 | TRBV15 | - | CATSRDGTGTGGKGYTF | TGTGCCACCAGCAGAGATGGAACCGGGACAGGTGGGAAAGGTTACACCTTC
TRBD1 | TRBJ1-2 | TRBV2 | - | CASSPDRGFPNYGYTF | TGTGCCAGCAGCCCCGACAGGGGGTTTCCTAACTATGGCTACACCTTC
TRBD1 | TRBJ1-2 | TRBV4-1 | - | CASSPKPGQGVNGYTF | TGCGCCAGCAGCCCAAAACCCGGACAGGGGGTGAATGGCTACACCTTC